This T cell receptor (beta chain) was profiled in a study of vaccination effects on CD4 cells after COVID-19. Sequencing used immunoSEQ multiplex PCR; TCRdb keeps in-frame clones, though not all of them. The sample shows approximately 61,000 clones, roughly 72% of them seen only once. Remarks on this clone: Its target is not known.

ViraFEST used viral peptide pools to expand antigen-specific CD4+ T cells before sequencing. CD4+ T cells were isolated after 10 days of culture. It was two doses of either the BNT162b2 or mRNA-1273 vaccine that participants received. IL-2 medium supplanted half the medium on days 3 and 7. The CDR3 is made up of 17 amino acids. CDR1 and CDR2 (germline): LGHDT, YNNKEL (reference sequence). The junction had 8 bases not matched to a gene; V was cut back by 4 bases and J by 3 bases. Sequencing used CD4+ T cells from PBMCs cultured with HCoV-229E spike peptides, obtained after COVID-19 vaccination. The chain joins TRBV3-1 (or the pseudogene TRBV3-2) to TRBJ2-3; 12 nucleotides line up with TRBD2. This receptor was identified in a human donor who received a COVID-19 vaccine. This CDR3 is CASSLGLAGGRTDTQYF. The CDR3, as DNA: TGTGCCAGCAGCCTAGGGCTAGCGGGGGGGCGGACAGATACGCAGTATTTT.